This TCR beta chain derives from a study of T cells after yellow fever vaccination (dated by TCRdb to the late 2010s). The study in broad terms: The SMART-Seq v4 Ultra Low Input RNA kit was used to prepare libraries from fractions with low cell numbers. Two healthy male donors made up the cohort, one aged 18 to 29 years and the other aged 30 to 40 years. Blood samples were taken at several timepoints before and after primary and secondary immunization, and bulk PBMC replicates and cell subsets were isolated. To follow T-cell clones before and after primary and booster YFV17D yellow fever vaccination, bulk TCR alpha and beta repertoires were sequenced over time. Overall study results and their limits: Because only two donors were included in the study, the extent to which the findings can be generalized is limited. A small fraction of clonotypes appeared in both the CD4 and CD8 compartments, likely as a result of convergent recombination. FACS-sorted repertoires could contain abundant contaminating clonotypes from the bulk population, so computational filtering was required. Most clones expanded after primary vaccination (almost 97% of CD4 and 88% of CD8) were re-detected after the booster, suggesting that broad memory maintenance occurred. Compared with the primary T-cell response, the secondary T-cell response was faster but weaker, reaching its peak on day 5 rather than on day 15.

Comments on this clonotype: Its antigen remains unidentified. There are no base qualities to consult, and no much larger clone falls within one base.

The treatment or condition label here, explained by the study, means: live attenuated yellow fever vaccine strain. At each blood-draw timepoint, two biological replicates of bulk PBMCs were collected. PBMCs were isolated from peripheral blood using a standard Ficoll-Paque protocol. RNA was extracted with TriZol from bulk PBMCs, CD4 and CD8 fractions, and dextramer-positive and dextramer-negative fractions. Per the germline V gene, MDHEN is the CDR1 and SYDVKM is the CDR2. The junction shows trimming of 7 bases on V and 3 bases on J, plus 10 bases between the germline ends. The CDR3 sequence holds 13 residues, the cysteine and phenylalanine included. This entry keeps only the CDR3 DNA: 39 bases, framed from base 1. TCR cDNA was made using 5'RACE template switching, a step that added a universal primer site and unique molecular identifiers. cDNA synthesis was primed from both the TCR alpha and TCR beta constant segments. Two PCR steps were used to amplify libraries, with sample barcodes and sequencing adapters being added in the second step. Sequencing of the libraries was done on either Illumina HiSeq 2500 (2x100 bp) or NovaSeq (2x150 bp). As for the authors' bioinformatics: MIGEC was used to demultiplex reads and collapse the reads into UMI consensus sequences, and MiXCR was used for V(D)J alignment. Using edgeR on replicate PBMC samples, clonotypes were called vaccine-responding if FDR was below 0.01 and the log2 fold change was above 5 up to day 15. Each bulk clonotype was labeled CD4 or CD8 based on which sequenced repertoire, CD4 or CD8, contained the clonotype at higher abundance. TCRdb redid the processing of the public reads, applying fastp at Q25 and MiXCR, and retained in-frame beta chains. Every entry covers one CDR3 protein and lists the most common genes and DNA from its rows. These V and J calls rely on TCRdb rather than the paper's analysis. Here the sample has hundreds of thousands of distinct CDR3 sequences; about 12% occur a single time. 15% of the sample rests with the top ten.

The V and J segments used are TRBV28 and TRBJ1-5, with the D gene uncertain. This material consisted of PBMCs, taken on the day of the yellow fever booster vaccination. This receptor was obtained from a man younger than 45 who received the YFV17D yellow fever vaccine. The sequenced DNA is TGTGCCAGCAAGGCGGACCTCAATCAGCCCCAGCATTTT. It codes for CASKADLNQPQHF.